The 24 T cell receptor beta chains below were found in one sample sequenced in a study of PD-L1 blockade in urothelial cancer. Regarding time point: pretreatment peripheral blood. Sequencing used immunoSEQ multiplex PCR; TCRdb keeps in-frame clones, though not all of them. The table lists 70,000 to 90,000 clones, about 84% of them singletons, with 13% to 15% in the top ten. Sequenced material: PBMCs, taken around atezolizumab (anti-PD-L1) treatment. The receptors were gathered from a man between 60 and 70 years old with urothelial cancer.

CDR3 coding DNA: TGTGCCAGCACCGGCGGGGTTGGCTACACCTTC. This translates into CASTGGVGYTF. This sequence joins TRBV6-6 and TRBJ1-2; D is unclear. The germline V and J ends were trimmed by 7 bases and 7 bases, with 10 bases remaining between them. CDR3 length: 11 residues. Germline CDR1 reads MNHNY; CDR2 reads SVGAGI (reference sequence).

The chain links TRBV5-1 to TRBJ1-1; D is unclear. The V and J ends lost 4 bases and 6 bases respectively, with 10 bases between them. CDR3 length: 12 residues. CDR1 SGHRS and CDR2 YFSETQ come from the germline V gene. As DNA, the CDR3 is TGCGCCAGCAGCCCCGACAAGGCTGAAGCTTTCTTT. This codes for CASSPDKAEAFF.

This clone has just a few counts. V and J are TRBV19 and TRBJ2-7; 7 nucleotides align to TRBD1. The CDR3 spans 15 residues. Germline assignment: CDR1 LNHDA and CDR2 SQIVND (reference sequence). J gave up 7 bases and V 5 bases, and 14 bases lay outside the gene matches. The CDR3 coding sequence is TGTGCCAGTAGTCTACAGGGGCTCACCCCCGGGGAGCAGTACTTC. Translation gives CASSLQGLTPGEQYF.

The CDR3 nucleotides read TGTGCCATCGGCAGGACAGGGATAGTTCATGAGCAGTTCTTC. Translated: CAIGRTGIVHEQFF. V usage is TRBV10-3 and J usage is TRBJ2-1; 8 bases match TRBD1. In germline, CDR1 is ENHRY, CDR2 SYGVKD. This CDR3 contains 14 residues. The junction had 11 bases not matched to a gene; V was cut back by 8 bases and J by 8 bases.

The chain combines TRBV6-4 with TRBJ1-1; D not resolved. V was clipped by 5 bases and J by 1 base, with 8 bases between them. The CDR3 contains 13 residues. Germline assignment: CDR1 MRHNA and CDR2 SNTAGT. The DNA for the CDR3 is TGTGCCAGCAGTAAGGAGGAGAACACTGAAGCTTTCTTT. The encoded protein is CASSKEENTEAFF.

This chain uses TRBV18 with TRBJ1-4; D perhaps matches TRBD1 (5 bases). V was cut by 3 bases and J by 7 bases, with 15 bases left in between. Germline V lookup: CDR1 KGHSH, CDR2 LQKENI. This CDR3 region has 15 residues. CDR3 region: CASSPRREGSEKLFF. In nucleotides, the CDR3 is TGTGCCAGCTCACCCCGCAGGGAGGGGAGTGAAAAACTGTTTTTT.

This rearrangement joins TRBV7-9 to TRBJ1-5, with D uncertain. Trimming removed 1 base at V and 2 bases at J, with 12 bases between. The CDR3 has 16 amino acids. Germline V gene data show CDR1 as SEHNR and CDR2 as FQNEAQ (reference sequence). CDR3 in amino acids: CASSLGGPGGNQPQHF. CDR3 nucleotide sequence: TGTGCCAGCAGCTTAGGGGGTCCGGGAGGCAATCAGCCCCAGCATTTT.

J is TRBJ1-5 and V is TRBV2; D ambiguous. Trimming took off 4 bases at V and 5 bases at J, with 9 bases between the two ends. The CDR3 length is 13 residues. Per the germline V gene, CDR1 is SNHLY and CDR2 is FYNNEI. CDR3 amino acids: CASSVGRDQPQHF. Written as DNA, the CDR3 is TGTGCCAGCAGTGTTGGGAGGGATCAGCCCCAGCATTTT.

V gene TRBV23-1 combines with J gene TRBJ1-1; unclear D gene. TRBV23-1 is treated as an ORF (open reading frame) with a function not yet certain. The CDR3 covers 11 residues. V lost 6 bases and J lost 9, with 11 bases in between. The CDR3 region has the DNA TGCGCCAGCAGACTCGGTGGTAAAGCTTTCTTT. This gives the protein CASRLGGKAFF.

The chain couples TRBV28 to TRBJ1-1; D remains ambiguous. There are 15 residues in the CDR3. The V end was cut by 5 bases, the J end by 0 bases, with 13 bases between. Looked up from germline, CDR1 is MDHEN and CDR2 is SYDVKM. The CDR3 DNA is TGTGCCAGCAGTCCCGTGACAAATTTGAACACTGAAGCTTTCTTT. It is translated as CASSPVTNLNTEAFF.

The rearrangement uses TRBV4-1 and TRBJ1-5; tentatively, D is TRBD1 (6 bases). V lost 6 bases and J lost 4, with 13 bases in between. The CDR3 spans 14 residues. Germline CDR1 MGHRA, CDR2 YSYEKL. The CDR3 DNA sequence: TGCGCCAGCAGTTGGGATACAGGGAATCAGCCCCAGCATTTT. This translates into CASSWDTGNQPQHF.

This clone is a singleton in its sample. The chain joins TRBV6-1 to TRBJ1-2, with 8 positions matching TRBD1. Germline V lookup: CDR1 MNHNS, CDR2 SASEGT. V lost 0 bases, J lost 6 bases, and 6 bases stayed unmatched. This CDR3 contains 15 residues. The CDR3 bases are TGTGCCAGCAGTGAAGCTAAGACAGGGGTTGATGGCTACACCTTC. It is translated as CASSEAKTGVDGYTF.

The chain employs TRBV7-2 and TRBJ2-7, with 11 bases identical to TRBD2. The J segment lost 3 bases and the V segment lost 6 bases, leaving 7 bases of the junction unmatched. Per the germline V gene, CDR1 is SGHTA and CDR2 is FQGNSA. The CDR3 runs 15 residues. This CDR3 is CASRPRLAGSYEQYF. CDR3 nucleotides: TGTGCCAGCAGACCTCGACTAGCGGGGAGCTACGAGCAGTACTTC. Together with reference TRBV7-2 and TRBJ2-7, the CDR3 gives the full variable domain: GAGVSQSPSNKVTEKGKDVELRCDPISGHTALYWYRQSLGQGLEFLIYFQGNSAPDKSGLPSDRFSAERTGGSVSTLTIQRTQQEDSAVYLCASRPRLAGSYEQYFGPGTRLTVT.

The J gene is TRBJ1-2, the V gene TRBV5-1; 8 nucleotides match TRBD1. This CDR3 has 19 amino acids. V shed 1 base and J 4 bases; nucleotides not matched to a gene: 18. Germline CDR1 is SGHRS and CDR2 is YFSETQ. CDR3 DNA: TGCGCCAGCAGCTTGAGAGCCGACGGTACAGGGGGGGTTGGCTATGGCTACACCTTC. It is translated as CASSLRADGTGGVGYGYTF.

This clone occurred a few times. CDR3 coding DNA: TGTGCCATCAGTGTTCCCCAGGGAGGAGCTTTCTTT. Protein: CAISVPQGGAFF. The V and J genes are TRBV10-3 and TRBJ1-1; a possible D gene is TRBD1 (5 bases). Germline-derived CDR1 and CDR2 are ENHRY and SYGVKD. The CDR3 length is 12 residues. Trimming took off 4 bases at V and 10 bases at J, with 13 bases between the two ends.

Comment on this clone: At one of its ends the junction is not consistent with the germline gene, which may arise from a read error. The V call is TRBV7-7, the J call TRBJ2-3; 8 bases agree with TRBD2. The CDR3 extends over 16 amino acids. The germline gives CDR1 SSHAT, CDR2 FNYEAQ (reference sequence). DNA of the CDR3: TGTGCTAGCAGTCCGACCGGCGGGGGGAGCACAGATACGCAGTATTTT. Translating it yields CASSPTGGGSTDTQYF.

On this clone: Other nucleotide sequences from this sample produce the same CDR3. The chain uses TRBV7-9 and TRBJ1-2; tentatively, D is TRBD1 (6 bases). Germline CDR1 and CDR2: SEHNR and FQNEAQ (reference sequence). The CDR3 is 13 residues long. V was shortened by 6 bases and J by 2 bases, with 10 bases between the two germline ends. The CDR3 DNA reads TGTGCCAGCAGTCCCACAGGGAACTATGGCTACACCTTC. This gives the protein CASSPTGNYGYTF.

The chain employs TRBV6-1 and TRBJ2-7; 10 nucleotides align to TRBD1. The germline V gene encodes CDR1 MNHNS and CDR2 SASEGT. Trimming removed 8 bases from V and 1 base from J; junction bases left unmatched: 8. The CDR3 length is 15 residues. The CDR3 spells CASAYRDRGSYEQYF. In DNA, the CDR3 is TGTGCCAGCGCCTACCGGGACAGGGGTTCCTACGAGCAGTACTTC.

The chain joins TRBV2 to TRBJ2-2; TRBD1 matches at 9 bases. Losses at the gene ends were 4 bases for V and 5 bases for J; bases not matched to a gene: 2. This CDR3 comprises 14 residues. Germline V CDR1 and CDR2: SNHLY, FYNNEI. CDR3 protein: CASSVGQGTGELFF. The CDR3 bases are TGTGCCAGCAGTGTCGGACAGGGGACCGGGGAGCTGTTTTTT.

The CDR3 is CASSKGQATNEKLFF. The CDR3 DNA sequence: TGTGCCAGCAGTAAAGGACAAGCAACTAATGAAAAACTGTTTTTT. The chain employs TRBV6-1 and TRBJ1-4; the D gene is possibly TRBD1 (5 bases). The CDR3 spans 15 residues. Germline lookup yields CDR1 MNHNS and CDR2 SASEGT. Trimming pared 5 bases from V and 0 bases from J, leaving 10 bases between.

The chain employs TRBV27 and TRBJ2-1; TRBD2 is a possible D gene (5 bases). Germline assignment: CDR1 MNHEY and CDR2 SMNVEV (reference sequence). This CDR3 region has 19 residues. V was clipped by 3 bases and J by 5 bases, with 26 bases between them. CDR3 in DNA: TGTGCCAGCAGTTTTCGCCGGACCTACGAGGCGAGACTAAACAATGAGCAGTTCTTC. It codes for CASSFRRTYEARLNNEQFF.

The chain has TRBV29-1 and TRBJ2-1, with 13 bases that match TRBD2. Germline V gene data show CDR1 as SQVTM and CDR2 as ANQGSEA. V was clipped by 5 bases and J by 5 bases; unmatched bases: 12. The CDR3 sequence is 17 residues long. CDR3 sequence reads: CSVLLAGGPSLHNEQFF. The CDR3 bases are TGCAGCGTTCTACTAGCGGGAGGGCCGTCTTTGCACAATGAGCAGTTCTTC.

CDR3 region: CASSVGGADGYTF. The CDR3 coding sequence is TGTGCCAGCAGCGTTGGGGGGGCTGATGGCTACACCTTC. V is TRBV9 and J is TRBJ1-2; tentative D call: TRBD1 (6 bases). Per germline, CDR1 SGDLS and CDR2 YYNGEE. Deletions cut 2 bases from V and 6 bases from J, with 11 bases between. This CDR3 comprises 13 residues.

In its sample, this clone was seen a few times. The chain employs TRBV6-1 and TRBJ1-1, with 11 bases identical to TRBD1. Losses at the gene ends were 10 bases for V and 7 bases for J; bases not matched to a gene: 5. The CDR3 length is 12 residues. Germline V gene lookup returns CDR1 MNHNS and CDR2 SASEGT. CDR3 amino acids: CATRTGGGEAFF. The CDR3 DNA follows: TGTGCCACCAGGACAGGGGGCGGTGAAGCTTTCTTT.